The following is a T cell receptor (beta chain) sequence with its context. Its specificity is unknown. Profiled with immunoSEQ multiplex PCR; TCRdb holds only in-frame clones, not every one. Of 20,000 to 25,000 clones listed, 76% are singletons. The data originate from a study of CD4 T cells in relation to SARS-CoV-2 and coronaviruses. The unexposed donors gave CD4+ T cells in about 2010-2019, prior to COVID-19. CD4+ T cells were isolated from the cells after roughly 11 days of culture. The CDR3 runs 12 residues. The V end was cut by 6 bases, the J end by 9 bases, with 12 bases between. The germline V gene has CDR1 MNHEY and CDR2 SVGAGI.

The gene calls are TRBV6-5 and TRBJ2-1; no firm D call. The specimen was CD4+ T cells from PBMCs, cultured in vitro. The TCR sequence derives from a human donor in good health. CDR3 sequence: CASRLDYGEQFF. The DNA of the CDR3 is TGTGCCAGCAGGTTAGATTACGGTGAGCAGTTCTTC.